The clone carrying this TCR beta chain was seen many times. Its antigen is unknown. It was RNA transcripts that yielded the amplified TCR beta CDR3 regions. The HTBI primer set served for first-round RT-PCR of the TCR CDR3. TCRdb re-called the multiplex PCR reads through MiXCR, storing one row per CDR3 protein. The data show hundreds of thousands of distinct CDR3 sequences, around a quarter seen once. This sample is part of a study of T cells in Graves' hyperthyroidism and ophthalmopathy. General study findings and limits: With a median lead of around 5.9 months before onset, the model predicted ophthalmopathy.

Uncontrolled infection, other autoimmune disease, pregnancy or lactation excluded patients. The blood sample dates from first hyperthyroidism diagnosis, preceding any ophthalmopathy symptoms. CDR1 and CDR2 (germline): MDHEN, SYDVKM. The CDR3 spans 15 residues. The V and J ends lost 4 bases and 0 bases respectively, with 10 bases between them. This chain uses TRBV28 with TRBJ1-3, with a weak D call TRBD1 (6 bases). This receptor was taken from a man aged 35 to 55 with Graves' hyperthyroidism that later progressed to Graves' ophthalmopathy. Sequencing was done on a sample of blood. CDR3 DNA sequence: TGTGCCAGCAGTTCGCCACAGGGCTCTGGAAACACCATATATTTT. Translating gives CASSSPQGSGNTIYF.